The 13 T cell receptor beta chains reported below all come from one sample, sequenced in a study of blood T cell repertoires in COVID-19. TCRdb's copy holds only in-frame clones and misses some; the assay was immunoSEQ multiplex PCR. The table has 100,000 to 150,000 clones, approximately 80% seen once. The sample was peripheral blood. The receptors come from a woman aged 55 to 70 with acute or convalescent COVID-19.

The rearrangement joins TRBV5-1 to TRBJ2-5; the match to TRBD2 covers 7 bases. V lost 4 bases to trimming and J lost 1 base; unmatched junction nucleotides: 4. Germline V gene sequence: CDR1 SGHRS, CDR2 YFSETQ. This CDR3 has 14 amino acids. The CDR3 protein is CASSPTSAQETQYF. The CDR3, as DNA: TGCGCCAGCAGCCCCACTAGCGCCCAAGAGACCCAGTACTTC.

This clone has only one observation. The J gene is TRBJ1-5, the V gene TRBV2; D is ambiguous. Looked up from germline, CDR1 is SNHLY and CDR2 is FYNNEI. This CDR3 has 13 residues. The germline V and J ends were trimmed by 10 bases and 0 bases, with 10 bases remaining between them. The CDR3 coding sequence is TGTGCCACCGGTTTATATAGCAATCAGCCCCAGCATTTT. This translates into CATGLYSNQPQHF.

The rearrangement joins TRBV19 to TRBJ1-2; D gene uncertain. V dropped 8 bases and J dropped 6 bases, with 22 bases sitting between them. The CDR3 is 15 residues long. The germline V gene has CDR1 LNHDA and CDR2 SQIVND (reference sequence). Here the CDR3 reads CASWVGYQRRNGYTF. Here the CDR3 DNA reads TGTGCCAGTTGGGTCGGGTACCAACGTAGGAATGGCTACACCTTC.

This chain connects TRBV30 to TRBJ1-6; D ambiguous. V lost 5 bases to trimming and J lost 8 bases, with 13 bases between them. The germline gives CDR1 GTSNPN, CDR2 SVGIG (reference sequence). The CDR3 length is 13 residues. The CDR3: CAWAGFSDSPLHF. The CDR3 region has the DNA TGTGCCTGGGCCGGGTTTTCCGATTCACCCCTCCACTTT.

The chain is built from TRBV12-3 or TRBV12-4 and TRBJ2-1; D perhaps matches TRBD2 (6 bases). Trimming took 3 bases from V and 14 from J, leaving 17 bases between them. This CDR3 spans 13 amino acids. The CDR3 DNA sequence: TGTGCCAGCAGTTTGATCGGGGACTTGGGGAAGTTCTTC. Its protein is CASSLIGDLGKFF.

The chain couples TRBV4-1 to TRBJ2-5, with D possibly matching TRBD1 (5 bases). CDR3 size: 13 residues. Trimming left V 0 bases short and J 8 bases short, with 10 bases between. The germline CDR1 and CDR2 sequences are MGHRA and YSYEKL. The CDR3 DNA reads TGCGCCAGCAGCCAAGAGATTCAGGGCACCCAGTACTTC. Its protein is CASSQEIQGTQYF.

The rearrangement links TRBV4-1 to TRBJ1-2; unclear D gene. CDR3 length: 13 amino acids. Trimming took off 0 bases at V and 6 bases at J, with 8 bases between the two ends. CDR1 is MGHRA and CDR2 is YSYEKL in the germline V gene. CDR3 sequence reads: CASSQDRVDGYTF. In nucleotides, the CDR3 is TGCGCCAGCAGCCAAGATCGCGTGGATGGCTACACCTTC.

The chain employs TRBV6-6 and TRBJ1-1, with 8 nucleotides matching TRBD1. The CDR3 consists of 16 residues. Trimming cost V 3 bases and J 6 bases; bases outside gene matches: 12. CDR1 MNHNY and CDR2 SVGAGI come from the germline V gene (reference sequence). The CDR3, as DNA: TGTGCCAGCAGTTATACCGGGACAGGAGGTACTGCTGAAGCTTTCTTT. Translating it yields CASSYTGTGGTAEAFF.

V and J are TRBV6-1 and TRBJ2-6; D not certain. CDR3 length equals 16 residues. The V gene's germline CDR1 is MNHNS and CDR2 SASEGT. Trimming removed 3 bases from V and 0 bases from J, with 9 bases in between. In DNA, the CDR3 is TGTGCCAGCAGTGAGGCGGATATCTCTGGGGCCAACGTCCTGACTTTC. This sequence encodes CASSEADISGANVLTF.

The chain has TRBV4-1 and TRBJ1-2; possibly TRBD1 for D (6 bases). Germline-derived CDR1 and CDR2 are MGHRA and YSYEKL. The CDR3 length is 14 residues. Trimming left V 3 bases short and J 1 base short, with 9 bases between. The CDR3 region has the DNA TGCGCCAGCAGCCAGTTCAGGGGTAACTATGGCTACACCTTC. Its protein is CASSQFRGNYGYTF.

V usage is TRBV12-3 or TRBV12-4 and J usage is TRBJ1-5; D is undetermined. The CDR3 loop spans 11 amino acids. V dropped 4 bases and J dropped 5 bases, with 3 bases sitting between them. The CDR3 reads CASSSDQPQHF. The CDR3 DNA follows: TGTGCCAGCAGTTCCGATCAGCCCCAGCATTTT.

The J gene is TRBJ2-7, the V gene TRBV3-1 (or the pseudogene TRBV3-2); 7 bases are a match to TRBD1. Germline values: CDR1 LGHDT, CDR2 YNNKEL (reference sequence). CDR3 length equals 16 residues. After removal of 2 bases from V and 9 bases from J, the junction contained 16 bases not matched to a gene. The CDR3 is CASSQTWTGANPGQYF. The DNA for the CDR3 is TGTGCCAGCAGCCAAACCTGGACAGGCGCTAATCCTGGGCAGTACTTC.

In its sample, this clone was seen once. V gene TRBV9 combines with J gene TRBJ2-1; 9 bases agree with TRBD1. CDR3 length equals 17 residues. Per the germline V gene, CDR1 is SGDLS and CDR2 is YYNGEE. The trim removed 0 bases at V and 8 bases at J, leaving 12 bases unmatched. The CDR3 nucleotides read TGTGCCAGCAGCGTAGACGGGACAGGGCTGGAGGGCGATGAGCAGTTCTTC. It is translated as CASSVDGTGLEGDEQFF.